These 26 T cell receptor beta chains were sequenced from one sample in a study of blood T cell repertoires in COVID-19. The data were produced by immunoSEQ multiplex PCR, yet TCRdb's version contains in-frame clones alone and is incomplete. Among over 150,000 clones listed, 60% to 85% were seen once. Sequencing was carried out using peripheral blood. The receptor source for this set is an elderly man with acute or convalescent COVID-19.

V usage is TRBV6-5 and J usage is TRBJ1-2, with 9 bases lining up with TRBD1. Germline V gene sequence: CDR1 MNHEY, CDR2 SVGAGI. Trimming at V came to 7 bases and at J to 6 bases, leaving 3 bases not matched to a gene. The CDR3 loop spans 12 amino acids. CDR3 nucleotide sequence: TGTGCCAGCAACGGACAGGGGCATGGCTACACCTTC. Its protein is CASNGQGHGYTF.

The CDR3 nucleotides read TGTGCCAGCTCACCCCGGGACAGGGTCTTCACCGGGGAGCTGTTTTTT. Its protein is CASSPRDRVFTGELFF. The chain recombines TRBV18 with TRBJ2-2; TRBD1 matches at 9 bases. V lost 3 bases, J lost 4 bases, and 6 bases stayed unmatched. The CDR3 is 16 amino acids. Germline-derived CDR1 and CDR2 are KGHSH and LQKENI.

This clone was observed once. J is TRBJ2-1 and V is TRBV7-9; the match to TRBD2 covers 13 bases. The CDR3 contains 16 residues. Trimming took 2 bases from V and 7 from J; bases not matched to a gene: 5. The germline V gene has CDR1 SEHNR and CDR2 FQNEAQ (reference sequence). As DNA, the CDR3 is TGTGCCAGCAGCTTAATAAGGGGACTAGCGGGGAATGAGCAGTTCTTC. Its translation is CASSLIRGLAGNEQFF. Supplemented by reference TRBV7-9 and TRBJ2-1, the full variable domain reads DTGVSQNPRHKITKRGQNVTFRCDPISEHNRLYWYRQTLGQGPEFLTYFQNEAQLEKSRLLSDRFSAERPKGSFSTLEIQRTEQGDSAMYLCASSLIRGLAGNEQFFGPGTRLTVL.

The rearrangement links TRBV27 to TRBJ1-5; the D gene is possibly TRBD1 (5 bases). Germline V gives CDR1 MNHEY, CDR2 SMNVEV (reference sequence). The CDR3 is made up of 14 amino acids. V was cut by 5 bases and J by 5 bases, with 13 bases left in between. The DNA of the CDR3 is TGTGCCAGCAGTCTTCTTGCGGGGGATCAGCCCCAGCATTTT. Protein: CASSLLAGDQPQHF.

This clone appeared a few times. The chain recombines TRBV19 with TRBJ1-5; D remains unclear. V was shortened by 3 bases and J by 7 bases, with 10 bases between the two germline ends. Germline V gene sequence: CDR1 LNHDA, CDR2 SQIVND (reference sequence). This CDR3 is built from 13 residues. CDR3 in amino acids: CASSIQAEQPQHF. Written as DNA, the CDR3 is TGTGCCAGTAGTATTCAGGCCGAACAGCCCCAGCATTTT. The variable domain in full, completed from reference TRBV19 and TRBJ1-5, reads DGGITQSPKYLFRKEGQNVTLSCEQNLNHDAMYWYRQDPGQGLRLIYYSQIVNDFQKGDIAEGYSVSREKKESFPLTVTSAQKNPTAFYLCASSIQAEQPQHFGDGTRLSIL.

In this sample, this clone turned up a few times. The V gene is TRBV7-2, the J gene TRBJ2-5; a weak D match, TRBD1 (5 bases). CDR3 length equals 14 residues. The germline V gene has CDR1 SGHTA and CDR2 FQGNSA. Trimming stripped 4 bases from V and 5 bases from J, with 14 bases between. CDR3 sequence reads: CASSSPGSGETQYF. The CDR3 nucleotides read TGTGCCAGCAGCTCCCCAGGGTCAGGGGAGACCCAGTACTTC.

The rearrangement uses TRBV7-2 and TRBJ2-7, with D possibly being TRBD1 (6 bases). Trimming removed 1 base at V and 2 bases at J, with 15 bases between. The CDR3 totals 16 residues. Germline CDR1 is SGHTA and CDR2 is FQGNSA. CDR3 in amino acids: CASSLGPGHGTYEQYV. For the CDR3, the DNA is TGTGCCAGCAGCTTAGGACCGGGACACGGAACCTACGAGCAGTACGTC.

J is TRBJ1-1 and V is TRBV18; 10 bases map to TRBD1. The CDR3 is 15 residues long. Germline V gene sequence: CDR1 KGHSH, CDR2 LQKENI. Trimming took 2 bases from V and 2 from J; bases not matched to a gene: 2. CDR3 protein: CASSPETGGNTEAFF. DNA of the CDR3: TGTGCCAGCTCACCAGAGACAGGGGGCAACACTGAAGCTTTCTTT.

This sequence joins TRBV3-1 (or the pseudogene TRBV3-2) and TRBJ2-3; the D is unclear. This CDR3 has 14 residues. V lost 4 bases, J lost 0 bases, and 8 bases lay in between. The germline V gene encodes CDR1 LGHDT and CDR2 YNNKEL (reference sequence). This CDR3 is CASSLSSSTDTQYF. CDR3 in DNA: TGTGCCAGCAGCCTGTCCTCTAGCACAGATACGCAGTATTTT.

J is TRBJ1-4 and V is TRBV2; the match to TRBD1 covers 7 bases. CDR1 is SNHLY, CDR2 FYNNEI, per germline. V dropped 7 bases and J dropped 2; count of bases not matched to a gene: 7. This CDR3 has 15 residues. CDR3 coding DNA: TGTGCCAGCAAGACAGGGATTACGACTAATGAAAAACTGTTTTTT. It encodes CASKTGITTNEKLFF.

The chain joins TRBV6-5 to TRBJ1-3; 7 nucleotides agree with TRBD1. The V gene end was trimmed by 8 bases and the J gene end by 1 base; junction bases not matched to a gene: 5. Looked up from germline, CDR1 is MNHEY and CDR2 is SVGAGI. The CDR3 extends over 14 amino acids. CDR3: CASWDSASGNTIYF. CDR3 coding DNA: TGTGCCAGCTGGGACAGCGCGTCTGGAAACACCATATATTTT.

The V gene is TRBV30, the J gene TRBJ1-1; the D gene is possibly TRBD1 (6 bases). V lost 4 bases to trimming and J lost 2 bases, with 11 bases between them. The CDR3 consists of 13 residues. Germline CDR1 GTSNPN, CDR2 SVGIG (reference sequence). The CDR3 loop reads CAWTRTENTEAFF. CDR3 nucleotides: TGTGCCTGGACCCGGACAGAAAACACTGAAGCTTTCTTT. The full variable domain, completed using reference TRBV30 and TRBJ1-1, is SQTIHQWPATLVQPVGSPLSLECTVEGTSNPNLYWYRQAAGRGLQLLFYSVGIGQISSEVPQNLSASRPQDRQFILSSKKLLLSDSGFYLCAWTRTENTEAFFGQGTRLTVV.

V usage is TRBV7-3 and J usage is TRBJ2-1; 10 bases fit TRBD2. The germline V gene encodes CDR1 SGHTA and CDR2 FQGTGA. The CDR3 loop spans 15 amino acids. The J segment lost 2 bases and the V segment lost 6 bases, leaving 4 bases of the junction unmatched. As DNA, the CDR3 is TGTGCCAGCAGTTTCAGCGGGGGGGCCTACAATGAGCAGTTCTTC. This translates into CASSFSGGAYNEQFF.

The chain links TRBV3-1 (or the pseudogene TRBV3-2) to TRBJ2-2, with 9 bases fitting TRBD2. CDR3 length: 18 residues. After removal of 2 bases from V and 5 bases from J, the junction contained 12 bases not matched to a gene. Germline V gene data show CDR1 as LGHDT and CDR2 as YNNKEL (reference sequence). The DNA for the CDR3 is TGTGCCAGCAGCCAATGGCAGCGGGGGGCCAGAGGGACCGGGGAGCTGTTTTTT. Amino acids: CASSQWQRGARGTGELFF.

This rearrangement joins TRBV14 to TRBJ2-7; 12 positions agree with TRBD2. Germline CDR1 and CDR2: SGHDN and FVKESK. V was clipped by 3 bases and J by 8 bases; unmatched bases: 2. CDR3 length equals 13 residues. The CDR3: CASSQTSGGKQYV. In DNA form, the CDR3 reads TGTGCCAGCAGCCAGACTAGCGGGGGCAAGCAGTACGTC.

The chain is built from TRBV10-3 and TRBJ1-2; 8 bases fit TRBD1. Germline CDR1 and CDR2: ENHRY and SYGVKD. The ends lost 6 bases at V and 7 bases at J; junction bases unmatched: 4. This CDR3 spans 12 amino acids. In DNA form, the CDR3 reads TGTGCCATCAGCCAGGGGACAGGTGGCTACACCTTC. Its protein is CAISQGTGGYTF.

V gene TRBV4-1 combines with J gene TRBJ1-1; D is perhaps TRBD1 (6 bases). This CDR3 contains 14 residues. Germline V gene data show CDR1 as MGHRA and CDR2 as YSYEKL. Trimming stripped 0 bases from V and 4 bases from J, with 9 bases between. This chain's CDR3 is CASSQDMTGTEAFF. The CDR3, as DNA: TGCGCCAGCAGCCAAGATATGACAGGCACTGAAGCTTTCTTT.

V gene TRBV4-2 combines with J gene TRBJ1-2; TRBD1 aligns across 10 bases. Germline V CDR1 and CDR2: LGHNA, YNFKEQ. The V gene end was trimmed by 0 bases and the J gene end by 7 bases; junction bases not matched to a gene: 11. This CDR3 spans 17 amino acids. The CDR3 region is CASSQDFRGTGASGYTF. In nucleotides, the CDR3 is TGTGCCAGCAGCCAAGATTTCCGCGGGACAGGGGCGTCTGGCTACACCTTC.

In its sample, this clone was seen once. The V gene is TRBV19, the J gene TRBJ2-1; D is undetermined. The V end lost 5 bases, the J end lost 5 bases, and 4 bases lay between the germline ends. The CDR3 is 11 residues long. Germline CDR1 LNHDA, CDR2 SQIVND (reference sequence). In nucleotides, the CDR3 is TGTGCCAGTAGTTCTAACAATGAGCAGTTCTTC. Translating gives CASSSNNEQFF. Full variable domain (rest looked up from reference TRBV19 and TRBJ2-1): DGGITQSPKYLFRKEGQNVTLSCEQNLNHDAMYWYRQDPGQGLRLIYYSQIVNDFQKGDIAEGYSVSREKKESFPLTVTSAQKNPTAFYLCASSSNNEQFFGPGTRLTVL.

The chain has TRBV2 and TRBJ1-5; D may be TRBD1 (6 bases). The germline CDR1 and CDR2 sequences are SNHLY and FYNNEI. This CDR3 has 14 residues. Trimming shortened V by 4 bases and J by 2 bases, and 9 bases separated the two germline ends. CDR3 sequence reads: CASSAGVGNQPQHF. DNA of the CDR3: TGTGCCAGCAGTGCAGGGGTTGGCAATCAGCCCCAGCATTTT.

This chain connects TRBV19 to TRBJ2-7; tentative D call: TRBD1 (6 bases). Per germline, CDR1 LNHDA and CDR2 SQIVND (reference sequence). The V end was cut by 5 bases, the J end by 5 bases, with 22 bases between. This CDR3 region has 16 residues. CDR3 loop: CASSQNPGHEPHEQYF. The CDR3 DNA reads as TGTGCCAGTAGTCAAAACCCGGGACATGAACCCCACGAGCAGTACTTC.

The CDR3 sequence is CASTLSTVAQETQYF. CDR3 in DNA: TGTGCCAGCACCCTATCTACAGTCGCTCAAGAGACCCAGTACTTC. The chain is built from TRBV11-2 and TRBJ2-5; no reliable D call. Germline V gene data show CDR1 as SGHAT and CDR2 as FQNNGV. Trimming removed 7 bases at V and 2 bases at J, with 17 bases between. CDR3 length equals 15 residues.

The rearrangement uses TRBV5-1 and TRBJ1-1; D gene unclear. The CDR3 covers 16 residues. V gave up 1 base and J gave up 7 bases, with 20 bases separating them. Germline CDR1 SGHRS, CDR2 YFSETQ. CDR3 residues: CASSLSQVIGSGEAFF. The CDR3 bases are TGCGCCAGCAGCTTGAGTCAGGTAATTGGAAGTGGTGAAGCTTTCTTT.

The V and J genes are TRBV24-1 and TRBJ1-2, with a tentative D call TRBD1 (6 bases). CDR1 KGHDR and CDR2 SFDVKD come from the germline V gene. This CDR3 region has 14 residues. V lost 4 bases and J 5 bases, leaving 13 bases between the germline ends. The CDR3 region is CATSDPTGVYGYTF. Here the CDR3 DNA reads TGTGCCACCAGTGACCCGACAGGCGTTTATGGCTACACCTTC.

This CDR3 reads CASSRTIGAYEQYF. The CDR3 region has the DNA TGCGCCAGCAGCCGGACTATCGGAGCCTACGAGCAGTACTTC. V and J are TRBV4-3 and TRBJ2-7; tentatively, D is TRBD2 (6 bases). Germline V gene lookup returns CDR1 LGHNA and CDR2 YSLEER. V was shortened by 4 bases and J by 2 bases, with 12 bases between the two germline ends. This CDR3 is 14 amino acids long.

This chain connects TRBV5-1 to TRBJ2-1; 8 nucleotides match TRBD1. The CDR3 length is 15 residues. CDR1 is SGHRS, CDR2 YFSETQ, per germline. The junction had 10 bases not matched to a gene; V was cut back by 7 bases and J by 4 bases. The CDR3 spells CASRGVGQGYNEQFF. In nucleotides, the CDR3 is TGCGCCAGCCGCGGGGTTGGACAGGGATACAATGAGCAGTTCTTC.